The 6 T cell receptor beta chains below come from one sample, sequenced in a study of OX40 agonist ivuxolimab in advanced cancers. Libraries were prepared by immunoSEQ multiplex PCR; TCRdb keeps only in-frame clonotypes and omits some of them. The sample lists about 82,000 clones; approximately 85% were seen once. The material sequenced was CD4+ or CD8+ T cells sorted from blood, taken in a trial of the OX40 agonist ivuxolimab. These receptors originate from an adult with an advanced solid tumor such as melanoma, head and neck, liver or kidney cancer.

This chain's CDR3 is CATGDSYTGELFF. Here the CDR3 DNA reads TGCGCCACGGGGGACAGTTACACCGGGGAGCTGTTTTTT. The chain combines TRBV5-1 with TRBJ2-2, with D maybe TRBD1 (7 bases). Trimming pared 9 bases from V and 3 bases from J, leaving 12 bases between. The CDR3 is 13 amino acids. Germline CDR1 and CDR2: SGHRS and YFSETQ.

This chain joins TRBV18 and TRBJ2-5; no firm D call. Germline values: CDR1 KGHSH, CDR2 LQKENI. This CDR3 region has 14 residues. V was cut by 2 bases and J by 1 base, with 8 bases left in between. The CDR3 sequence is CASSPGSFQETQYF. DNA of the CDR3: TGTGCCAGCTCACCAGGAAGTTTCCAAGAGACCCAGTACTTC.

V gene TRBV27 combines with J gene TRBJ2-2; perhaps TRBD2 as D (7 bases). The CDR3 covers 16 residues. The germline V and J ends were trimmed by 8 bases and 4 bases, with 20 bases remaining between them. Germline CDR1 and CDR2: MNHEY and SMNVEV (reference sequence). CDR3 DNA: TGTGCCAGCGGGTCTAGGGGGGGCCGTAGCACCGGGGAGCTGTTTTTT. Its protein product is CASGSRGGRSTGELFF.

The V and J genes are TRBV29-1 and TRBJ2-4; D is undetermined. V lost 5 bases to trimming and J lost 0 bases, with 8 bases between them. The length of the CDR3 is 13 residues. CDR1 SQVTM and CDR2 ANQGSEA come from the germline V gene. The CDR3 DNA is TGCAGCGTTTCTGGGGTAGCCAAAAACATTCAGTACTTC. The encoded protein is CSVSGVAKNIQYF.

The chain has TRBV27 and TRBJ1-4; D is undetermined. Trimming left V 1 base short and J 6 bases short, with 24 bases between. CDR1 is MNHEY, CDR2 SMNVEV, per germline (reference sequence). The CDR3 runs to 19 residues. The CDR3 region is CASSLFFRAPLPKDEKLFF. In DNA form, the CDR3 reads TGTGCCAGCAGTTTATTTTTTAGGGCCCCTCTACCTAAAGATGAAAAACTGTTTTTT.

The chain combines TRBV19 with TRBJ2-1; no definite D call. The germline V gene has CDR1 LNHDA and CDR2 SQIVND (reference sequence). Trimming took off 1 base at V and 0 bases at J, with 16 bases between the two ends. The CDR3 loop spans 18 amino acids. The CDR3 coding sequence is TGTGCCAGTAGTATAGCACCTTACCAGGCTAACTCCTACAATGAGCAGTTCTTC. Translated: CASSIAPYQANSYNEQFF.